These 26 T cell receptor beta chains were all obtained from the same sample, sequenced in a study of T-cell memory formation after mild COVID-19. MiXCR was run by TCRdb on the 5' RACE reads, yielding one entry per CDR3 protein. The sample has about 620,000 distinct CDR3 sequences; more than 15% are singletons. The source material was PBMCs or a T cell subset sorted from them (not recorded which). The receptors derive from an adult woman who had mild COVID-19 (a few samples of this study predate the infection). Cell type and time point are not known.

The chain links TRBV12-3 or TRBV12-4 to TRBJ2-1; D tentatively fits TRBD1 or TRBD2 (5 bases each). V gave up 5 bases and J gave up 5 bases, with 16 bases separating them. The CDR3 consists of 15 residues. The CDR3 here is CASSPTVSADNEQFF. The CDR3 nucleotides read TGTGCCAGCAGTCCGACAGTTTCAGCGGACAATGAGCAGTTCTTC.

This sequence joins TRBV12-3 or TRBV12-4 and TRBJ2-1, with TRBD2 identical over 13 bases. With 1 base clipped from V and 7 bases from J, the junction kept 7 bases outside the gene matches. The CDR3 extends over 17 amino acids. The CDR3 nucleotides read TGTGCCAGCAGTTTAGGGACTAGCGGGAGATTTGGGAATGAGCAGTTCTTC. It yields the protein CASSLGTSGRFGNEQFF.

The chain joins TRBV12-3 or TRBV12-4 to TRBJ2-7; D is unresolved. This CDR3 has 12 residues. Trimming left V 1 base short and J 6 bases short, with 7 bases between. CDR3 nucleotide sequence: TGTGCCAGCAGTTTAGGGTTAAGCGAGCAGTACTTC. This translates into CASSLGLSEQYF.

The V call is TRBV4-3, the J call TRBJ2-7; D remains ambiguous. This CDR3 contains 14 residues. Trimming shortened V by 0 bases and J by 7 bases, and 13 bases separated the two germline ends. The germline CDR1 and CDR2 sequences are LGHNA and YSLEER. Here the CDR3 DNA reads TGCGCCAGCAGCCAAGATTGGTCCCCGGTTGAGCAGTACTTC. The encoded protein is CASSQDWSPVEQYF.

This clonotype has only a few counts. The chain recombines TRBV5-1 with TRBJ1-5, with D unresolved. The CDR3 extends over 14 amino acids. Germline CDR1 SGHRS, CDR2 YFSETQ. Trimming pared 3 bases from V and 0 bases from J, leaving 7 bases between. CDR3 in amino acids: CASSSGNSNQPQHF. In nucleotides, the CDR3 is TGCGCCAGCAGCTCGGGGAATAGCAATCAGCCCCAGCATTTT.

This clonotype was found a few times. The V gene is TRBV7-2, the J gene TRBJ2-1; D unclear. The CDR3 extends over 14 amino acids. V was pared by 1 base and J by 4 bases, with 8 bases between. The V gene's germline CDR1 is SGHTA and CDR2 FQGNSA. DNA of the CDR3: TGTGCCAGCAGCTTAGTTGGGCCATACAATGAGCAGTTCTTC. Its protein product is CASSLVGPYNEQFF.

As for this clonotype: The junction departs from germline at one end; a sequencing error may be responsible. The rearrangement joins TRBV24-1 to TRBJ2-1, with D possibly matching TRBD2 (5 bases). The CDR3 is 13 residues long. Per germline, CDR1 KGHDR and CDR2 SFDVKD. The CDR3 DNA follows: TGTGCCACCAGTGATTTGGACCGGGATGAGGAGTTCTTC. It is translated as CATSDLDRDEEFF.

The chain carries TRBV30 and TRBJ2-5; 7 nucleotides match TRBD2. V gave up 3 bases and J gave up 3 bases; unmatched junction bases: 7. Germline CDR1 reads GTSNPN; CDR2 reads SVGIG (reference sequence). This CDR3 spans 14 amino acids. In DNA, the CDR3 is TGTGCCTGGAGAACCCCCGGGACTAAAGAGACCCAGTACTTC. Translated: CAWRTPGTKETQYF.

The V gene is TRBV5-6, the J gene TRBJ2-1; D gene uncertain. Per the germline V gene, CDR1 is SGHDT and CDR2 is YYEEEE. Trimming left V 0 bases short and J 3 bases short, with 13 bases between. This CDR3 is built from 16 residues. CDR3 region: CASSLELGQVYNEQFF. The CDR3 DNA is TGTGCCAGCAGCTTGGAGTTGGGTCAGGTCTACAATGAGCAGTTCTTC.

This chain links TRBV2 with TRBJ1-2; TRBD1 aligns across 8 bases. From germline, CDR1 is SNHLY and CDR2 FYNNEI. With V trimmed by 6 bases and J by 1 base, 7 bases remained unmatched. The CDR3 is 15 amino acids. The CDR3 protein is CASRDRDQYNYGYTF. The DNA of the CDR3 is TGTGCCAGCAGGGACAGGGACCAGTATAACTATGGCTACACCTTC.

On this clonotype: This may come from a read error, since a much larger clone is one base off. The V call is TRBV5-4, the J call TRBJ2-1, with D possibly matching TRBD1 (5 bases). The CDR3 totals 12 residues. The germline V gene encodes CDR1 SGHNT and CDR2 YYREEE (reference sequence). The CDR3 DNA reads TGTGACAGCAGCTTGGGGCACAATGAGCAGTTCTTC. It specifies CDSSLGHNEQFF.

The chain links TRBV27 to TRBJ2-7; D is possibly TRBD1 (5 bases). The CDR3 totals 13 residues. Germline-derived CDR1 and CDR2 are MNHEY and SMNVEV (reference sequence). V was clipped by 3 bases and J by 5 bases, with 11 bases between them. The CDR3 DNA reads as TGTGCCAGCAGTTTCACCAGGGCCCACGAGCAGTACTTC. It is translated as CASSFTRAHEQYF.

The rearrangement links TRBV3-1 to TRBJ2-1; possibly TRBD2 for D (6 bases). The CDR3 length is 16 residues. V lost 2 bases and J lost 0, with 11 bases in between. Germline V gives CDR1 LGHDT, CDR2 YNNKEL (reference sequence). The CDR3 nucleotides read TGTGCCAGCAGCCAATTCGGACTAAGCTCCTACAATGAGCAGTTCTTC. This gives the protein CASSQFGLSSYNEQFF.

The V and J genes are TRBV5-1 and TRBJ2-5, with no clear D. V lost 0 bases and J 5 bases, leaving 20 bases between the germline ends. This CDR3 contains 17 residues. Germline values: CDR1 SGHRS, CDR2 YFSETQ. CDR3 residues: CASSLGRRAEIGETQYF. Written as DNA, the CDR3 is TGCGCCAGCAGCTTGGGGCGTAGGGCGGAGATTGGGGAGACCCAGTACTTC.

This clonotype was seen more than once but under ten times. A much larger clone differs by one base, so this may be a read error. CDR3 bases: TGCGCCAGCAGCTTGGAAGCAGAAGAGACCCAGTACTTC. Protein: CASSLEAEETQYF. The V gene is TRBV5-1, the J gene TRBJ2-5; D unclear. V was trimmed by 0 bases and J by 3 bases, leaving 6 bases between them. The CDR3 is made up of 13 amino acids. Germline lookup yields CDR1 SGHRS and CDR2 YFSETQ.

The chain links TRBV20-1 to TRBJ2-1, with 11 bases aligning to TRBD2. The V segment lost 3 bases and the J segment 8 bases; nucleotides outside the gene matches: 3. Germline V gene lookup returns CDR1 DFQATT and CDR2 SNEGSKA (reference sequence). This CDR3 is built from 13 residues. Here the CDR3 reads CSASSGRGYEQFF. CDR3 sequence (DNA): TGCAGTGCTAGTAGCGGGAGGGGATATGAGCAGTTCTTC.

The chain couples TRBV13 to TRBJ2-1; D remains unclear. From germline, CDR1 is PRHDT and CDR2 FYEKMQ (reference sequence). V lost 3 bases to trimming and J lost 9 bases, with 12 bases between them. CDR3 length equals 13 residues. The CDR3 DNA follows: TGTGCCAGCAGCTTTCCCCCTCCCAGTGAGCAGTTCTTC. Protein: CASSFPPPSEQFF.

The gene calls are TRBV10-3 and TRBJ2-1; the match to TRBD2 covers 10 bases. CDR3 length equals 17 residues. V gave up 3 bases and J gave up 9 bases; unmatched junction bases: 14. Per the germline V gene, CDR1 is ENHRY and CDR2 is SYGVKD. The CDR3 here is CAISDSSSGGAGIEQFF. The CDR3 DNA follows: TGTGCCATCAGTGACTCGTCAAGCGGGGGGGCTGGCATTGAGCAGTTCTTC.

The rearrangement uses TRBV25-1 and TRBJ2-7; 7 bases fit TRBD1. CDR3 length: 14 residues. Per the germline V gene, CDR1 is MGHDK and CDR2 is SYGVNS. V lost 5 bases, J lost 2 bases, and 6 bases stayed unmatched. The CDR3 protein is CASSKTGDTYEQYF. CDR3 nucleotide sequence: TGTGCCAGCAGTAAAACAGGGGATACCTACGAGCAGTACTTC.

This clonotype was counted a few times. This chain connects TRBV3-1 to TRBJ1-5; TRBD1 matches at 8 bases. Germline V gives CDR1 LGHDT, CDR2 YNNKEL (reference sequence). V shed 4 bases and J 15 bases; nucleotides not matched to a gene: 14. The CDR3 has 14 amino acids. The CDR3 sequence is CASSPGQVSTPWHF. CDR3 coding DNA: TGTGCCAGCAGCCCGGGACAGGTCTCTACCCCCTGGCATTTT.

This clonotype was seen at least ten times. The genes are TRBV29-1 and TRBJ2-1; TRBD2 agrees at 8 bases. Germline CDR1 SQVTM, CDR2 ANQGSEA. This CDR3 spans 14 amino acids. Trimming removed 7 bases from V and 3 bases from J; junction bases left unmatched: 8. The CDR3 loop reads CSAEELAVYNEQFF. As DNA, the CDR3 is TGCAGCGCTGAGGAACTAGCGGTCTACAATGAGCAGTTCTTC.

There are a few counts of this clonotype. The chain links TRBV15 to TRBJ2-2; 11 bases align to TRBD2. J gave up 2 bases and V 5 bases, and 4 bases lay outside the gene matches. This CDR3 has 16 amino acids. Per the germline V gene, CDR1 is LNHNV and CDR2 is YYDKDF (reference sequence). CDR3 amino acids: CATSAGTSGNTGELFF. CDR3 nucleotides: TGTGCCACCAGCGCGGGGACTAGCGGTAACACCGGGGAGCTGTTTTTT.

Only a few counts were recorded for this clonotype. The chain couples TRBV6-2 or TRBV6-3 to TRBJ2-3, with 9 nucleotides matching TRBD1. The CDR3 loop spans 14 amino acids. Germline V CDR1 and CDR2: MNHEY, SVGEGT. V trimming: 6 bases; J trimming: 6 bases; junction bases outside the gene matches: 7. The CDR3 DNA follows: TGTGCCAGCAGCCCCGGGACAGGGATCGATACGCAGTATTTT. The encoded protein is CASSPGTGIDTQYF.

The chain is built from TRBV5-8 and TRBJ1-1; 8 nucleotides align to TRBD1. J gave up 5 bases and V 6 bases, and 6 bases lay outside the gene matches. This CDR3 region has 13 residues. CDR1 and CDR2 (germline): SGHTS, YDEGEE. The CDR3 loop reads CASTRTGPTEAFF. Here the CDR3 DNA reads TGTGCCAGCACCCGGACAGGGCCAACTGAAGCTTTCTTT.

This clonotype was counted a few times. The gene calls are TRBV4-1 and TRBJ1-1; perhaps TRBD1 as D (6 bases). The CDR3 runs to 15 residues. CDR1 is MGHRA, CDR2 YSYEKL, per germline. The V gene lost 3 bases and the J gene lost 3 bases, with 14 bases spanning the gap. CDR3 sequence: CASSQPWAGDTEAFF. DNA of the CDR3: TGCGCCAGCAGCCAGCCCTGGGCAGGGGACACTGAAGCTTTCTTT.

This sequence joins TRBV7-9 and TRBJ2-3, with a tentative D call TRBD2 (5 bases). V was cut by 6 bases and J by 2 bases, with 9 bases left in between. Germline CDR1 reads SEHNR; CDR2 reads FQNEAQ (reference sequence). The CDR3 contains 13 residues. Here the CDR3 DNA reads TGTGCCAGCAGGGCGGGCATCACAGATACGCAGTATTTT. Its protein is CASRAGITDTQYF.